The 10 T cell receptor beta chains given below trace back to one sample, sequenced in a study of blood T cell repertoires in COVID-19. Some clones are missing from TCRdb's copy, which holds only in-frame ones; the method was immunoSEQ multiplex PCR. The sample has 75,000 to 95,000 clones; roughly 89% are singletons. Sequenced: peripheral blood. Receptors originate from a man aged 60-69 years with acute or convalescent COVID-19.

This clone appeared a few times. The V call is TRBV4-1, the J call TRBJ2-7; D is perhaps TRBD1 (5 bases). The CDR3 totals 15 residues. Between the trimmed V and J ends, which lost 2 bases and 0 bases, there was a span of 11 bases. Germline CDR1 and CDR2: MGHRA and YSYEKL. CDR3: CASSQLDSYSYEQYF. The DNA of the CDR3 is TGCGCCAGCAGCCAACTAGACAGCTACTCCTACGAGCAGTACTTC.

This clone was observed a single time. The rearrangement uses TRBV19 and TRBJ2-7; the D gene is possibly TRBD1 (6 bases). The CDR3 sequence is 14 residues long. Trimming left V 5 bases short and J 4 bases short, with 15 bases between. Germline V gene sequence: CDR1 LNHDA, CDR2 SQIVND (reference sequence). CDR3 DNA: TGTGCCAGTAGTGACCCCCTGGACAGTTACGAGCAGTACTTC. Translating it yields CASSDPLDSYEQYF.

The chain combines TRBV13 with TRBJ2-1; 7 nucleotides agree with TRBD1. The CDR3 has 15 amino acids. Germline CDR1 and CDR2: PRHDT and FYEKMQ (reference sequence). V trimming: 1 base; J trimming: 6 bases; junction bases outside the gene matches: 6. CDR3 sequence reads: CASSLEGAVGNEQFF. In nucleotides, the CDR3 is TGTGCCAGCAGCTTAGAGGGGGCTGTTGGCAATGAGCAGTTCTTC.

The genes are TRBV5-1 and TRBJ1-1; D is perhaps TRBD1 (6 bases). CDR3 length: 14 residues. The V end was cut by 0 bases, the J end by 5 bases, with 11 bases between. The germline V gene encodes CDR1 SGHRS and CDR2 YFSETQ. The CDR3 loop reads CASSLDGGATEAFF. CDR3 bases: TGCGCCAGCAGCTTGGATGGGGGCGCTACTGAAGCTTTCTTT. The complete variable domain, with remaining parts taken from reference TRBV5-1 and TRBJ1-1, reads KAGVTQTPRYLIKTRGQQVTLSCSPISGHRSVSWYQQTPGQGLQFLFEYFSETQRNKGNFPGRFSGRQFSNSRSEMNVSTLELGDSALYLCASSLDGGATEAFFGQGTRLTVV.

The chain combines TRBV13 with TRBJ2-2; D not certain. Germline lookup yields CDR1 PRHDT and CDR2 FYEKMQ (reference sequence). Trimming left V 4 bases short and J 2 bases short, with 2 bases between. This CDR3 region has 12 residues. DNA for the CDR3: TGTGCCAGCAGCTCTAACACCGGGGAGCTGTTTTTT. It yields the protein CASSSNTGELFF.

This chain connects TRBV4-3 to TRBJ2-1, with D possibly TRBD1 on 6 matching bases. Germline V lookup: CDR1 LGHNA, CDR2 YSLEER. CDR3 size: 14 residues. V was trimmed by 4 bases and J by 1 base, leaving 8 bases between them. The CDR3 DNA sequence: TGCGCCAGCAGCCTGGGGGCATCCTACAATGAGCAGTTCTTC. Protein product: CASSLGASYNEQFF.

This clone was picked up a small number of times. V gene TRBV4-3 combines with J gene TRBJ1-2; D is unresolved. CDR1 and CDR2 from the germline V gene are LGHNA and YSLEER. Trimming stripped 0 bases from V and 8 bases from J, with 16 bases between. The CDR3 consists of 15 residues. This chain's CDR3 is CASSQEISRIGGYTF. The CDR3 region has the DNA TGCGCCAGCAGCCAAGAAATCTCGAGGATTGGGGGCTACACCTTC.

This chain connects TRBV5-6 to TRBJ2-3; D ambiguous. Trimming took 4 bases from V and 0 from J, leaving 6 bases between them. CDR3 length: 13 residues. Germline V lookup: CDR1 SGHDT, CDR2 YYEEEE. As DNA, the CDR3 is TGTGCCAGCAGCCTGACTAGCACAGATACGCAGTATTTT. Encoded protein: CASSLTSTDTQYF.

The chain has TRBV6-2 or TRBV6-3 and TRBJ2-7; TRBD2 might be the D (6 bases). CDR3 length: 14 residues. Trimming pared 6 bases from V and 3 bases from J, leaving 15 bases between. CDR1 is MNHEY, CDR2 SVGEGT, per germline. The CDR3: CASSPEGLYYEQYF. CDR3 coding DNA: TGTGCCAGCAGCCCAGAGGGACTTTACTACGAGCAGTACTTC.

This clone was counted only a few times. This chain links TRBV7-2 with TRBJ1-2; 7 nucleotides line up with TRBD1. Per germline, CDR1 SGHTA and CDR2 FQGNSA. This CDR3 region has 14 residues. V lost 1 base and J lost 3; bases outside the gene matches: 2. The CDR3: CASSLGGGDYGYTF. The CDR3, as DNA: TGTGCCAGCAGCTTAGGAGGGGGCGACTATGGCTACACCTTC.